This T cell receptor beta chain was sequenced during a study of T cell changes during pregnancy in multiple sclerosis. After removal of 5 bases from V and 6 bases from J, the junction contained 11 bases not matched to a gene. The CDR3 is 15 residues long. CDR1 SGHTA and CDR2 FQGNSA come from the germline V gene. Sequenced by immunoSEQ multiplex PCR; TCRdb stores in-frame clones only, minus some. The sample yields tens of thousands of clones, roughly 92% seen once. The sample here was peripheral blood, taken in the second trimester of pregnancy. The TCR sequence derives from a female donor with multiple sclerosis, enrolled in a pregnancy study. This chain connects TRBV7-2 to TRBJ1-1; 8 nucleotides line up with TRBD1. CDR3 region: CASSPYSGGTAEAFF. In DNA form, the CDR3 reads TGTGCCAGCAGCCCCTACTCAGGGGGCACCGCTGAAGCTTTCTTT.